A single sample is the source of the 20 T cell receptor beta chains below, sequenced in a study of cytomegalovirus exposure and HLA in healthy donors. PCR was performed using 60 Vbeta and 13 Jbeta primers. Produced via immunoSEQ multiplex PCR; TCRdb's table is partial and in-frame only. The data contain approximately 150,000 clones, about four fifths of them seen just once; the ten biggest clones take up roughly 4.7%. The material sequenced was PBMCs. These receptors were collected from a man aged 40-49 years in good health and CMV-seronegative.

This clone was observed a handful of times. The CDR3 DNA reads as TGTGCCAGCAGTGAAGCGGTTGGCGGGGGGGCCTACGAGCAGTACTTC. This gives the protein CASSEAVGGGAYEQYF. The rearrangement links TRBV6-1 to TRBJ2-7; 9 bases are a match to TRBD2. CDR3 length equals 16 residues. V was clipped by 0 bases and J by 2 bases; unmatched bases: 5. Germline assignment: CDR1 MNHNS and CDR2 SASEGT.

The chain joins TRBV4-1 to TRBJ1-2; D is unclear. Trimming took off 0 bases at V and 9 bases at J, with 14 bases between the two ends. Germline V gives CDR1 MGHRA, CDR2 YSYEKL. The CDR3 length is 14 residues. CDR3: CASSQDGQAASYTF. The DNA of the CDR3 is TGCGCCAGCAGCCAAGATGGCCAGGCTGCGAGCTACACCTTC.

This clone was counted only a few times. Its ends do not fully match the called genes, so a read error is possible. This chain connects TRBV7-9 to TRBJ1-1; D is unclear. The germline gives CDR1 SEHNR, CDR2 FQNEAQ (reference sequence). This CDR3 is 11 amino acids long. For the CDR3, the DNA is TGTGCCAGCAGCTTGAACTCTGAAGCTTTCTTT. It yields the protein CASSLNSEAFF.

The chain uses TRBV9 and TRBJ1-1; TRBD1 matches at 9 bases. The V gene end was trimmed by 3 bases and the J gene end by 3 bases; junction bases not matched to a gene: 9. This CDR3 region has 16 residues. From germline, CDR1 is SGDLS and CDR2 YYNGEE. DNA for the CDR3: TGTGCCAGCAGCGGTCGGATCCGGGACAGGGACACTGAAGCTTTCTTT. Amino acids: CASSGRIRDRDTEAFF.

The chain has TRBV18 and TRBJ1-2; D is possibly TRBD1 (6 bases). The germline CDR1 and CDR2 sequences are KGHSH and LQKENI. There are 15 residues in the CDR3. The V end lost 1 base, the J end lost 8 bases, and 17 bases lay between the germline ends. CDR3 sequence: CASSPLGLEGEGYTF. DNA for the CDR3: TGTGCCAGCTCACCACTGGGGCTTGAGGGGGAAGGCTACACCTTC. Variable domain in full (rest from reference TRBV18 and TRBJ1-2): NAGVMQNPRHLVRRRGQEARLRCSPMKGHSHVYWYRQLPEEGLKFMVYLQKENIIDESGMPKERFSAEFPKEGPSILRIQQVVRGDSAAYFCASSPLGLEGEGYTFGSGTRLTVV.

In its sample, this clone was seen a few times. The rearrangement joins TRBV10-3 to TRBJ1-1; TRBD1 matches 8 bases. With 6 bases clipped from V and 3 bases from J, the junction kept 0 bases outside the gene matches. CDR1 is ENHRY, CDR2 SYGVKD, per germline. The CDR3 length is 12 residues. The CDR3 is CAIRQGDTEAFF. CDR3 in DNA: TGTGCCATCAGACAGGGGGACACTGAAGCTTTCTTT.

The chain recombines TRBV10-3 with TRBJ2-7; possibly TRBD1 for D (6 bases). Looked up from germline, CDR1 is ENHRY and CDR2 is SYGVKD. Trimming removed 2 bases from V and 0 bases from J, with 11 bases in between. This CDR3 has 15 residues. CDR3 DNA: TGTGCCATCAGTGAGACCGACAGGCGCTCCTACGAGCAGTACTTC. Its translation is CAISETDRRSYEQYF.

The gene calls are TRBV28 and TRBJ1-2; TRBD1 might be the D (5 bases). Trimming pared 7 bases from V and 7 bases from J, leaving 13 bases between. From germline, CDR1 is MDHEN and CDR2 SYDVKM. The CDR3 runs to 12 residues. The CDR3, as DNA: TGTGCCAGCACAACAGGTGTAGGTGGCTACACCTTC. This sequence encodes CASTTGVGGYTF.

This clone showed up just once. The chain recombines TRBV25-1 with TRBJ1-6, with D unresolved. The CDR3 covers 16 residues. Trimming cost V 2 bases and J 6 bases, with 14 bases left between them. Germline V lookup: CDR1 MGHDK, CDR2 SYGVNS. The CDR3 DNA sequence: TGTGCCAGCAGTGAAGTAGGTGGAGATTTTAATTCACCCCTCCACTTT. This codes for CASSEVGGDFNSPLHF.

The chain is built from TRBV5-5 and TRBJ1-4; D gene unclear. The V end was cut by 3 bases, the J end by 4 bases, with 16 bases between. The CDR3 contains 16 residues. Germline CDR1 SGHKS, CDR2 YYEKEE (reference sequence). The CDR3 loop is CASSSDPRGNNEKLFF. The DNA for the CDR3 is TGTGCCAGCAGCTCGGACCCGCGGGGTAATAATGAAAAACTGTTTTTT.

In regard to this clone: The junction shows a germline mismatch at one end, possibly a read error. This chain uses TRBV7-9 with TRBJ1-2; D is ambiguous. Germline V lookup: CDR1 SEHNR, CDR2 FQNEAQ (reference sequence). The CDR3 contains 8 residues. CDR3 in amino acids: CASSPLVF. CDR3 DNA sequence: TGTGCCAGCAGCCCCCTCGTCTTC.

The gene calls are TRBV5-8 and TRBJ1-2; TRBD1 is a possible D gene (6 bases). CDR1 SGHTS and CDR2 YDEGEE come from the germline V gene. The CDR3 has 13 residues. V lost 2 bases to trimming and J lost 2 bases, with 7 bases between them. The CDR3 is CASSLQGNYGYTF. CDR3 nucleotides: TGTGCCAGCAGCTTACAGGGAAACTATGGCTACACCTTC.

The chain uses TRBV27 and TRBJ2-7; no definite D call. The CDR3 is made up of 13 amino acids. Deletions cut 3 bases from V and 2 bases from J, with 8 bases between. CDR1 and CDR2 from the germline V gene are MNHEY and SMNVEV (reference sequence). The CDR3: CASSFFRTYEQYF. The CDR3 DNA reads as TGTGCCAGCAGTTTTTTTCGTACCTACGAGCAGTACTTC.

The table lists this clone with a few counts. CDR3 nucleotides: TGCGCCAGCAGCCCAGGACTAGCGGGGGGTCCCAGAGGGTCCTACGAGCAGTACTTC. Amino acids: CASSPGLAGGPRGSYEQYF. The chain couples TRBV4-1 to TRBJ2-5; TRBD2 matches 14 bases. The J call may be mistaken, given a closer DNA end match to TRBJ2-7. The CDR3 has 19 residues. CDR1 is MGHRA, CDR2 YSYEKL, per germline.

In this sample, this clone turned up once. This chain joins TRBV28 and TRBJ1-3; D is ambiguous. The CDR3 runs 15 residues. CDR1 is MDHEN, CDR2 SYDVKM, per germline. V lost 5 bases to trimming and J lost 0 bases, with 11 bases between them. The CDR3 loop is CASSDAGYSGNTIYF. The DNA for the CDR3 is TGTGCCAGCAGTGATGCGGGTTACTCTGGAAACACCATATATTTT.

The V and J genes are TRBV29-1 and TRBJ1-2; 9 positions agree with TRBD1. The CDR3 extends over 15 amino acids. The V segment lost 1 base and the J segment 8 bases; nucleotides outside the gene matches: 11. CDR1 is SQVTM and CDR2 is ANQGSEA in the germline V gene. CDR3 amino acids: CSVEGTGAGVRGYTF. In nucleotides, the CDR3 is TGCAGCGTTGAAGGGACAGGGGCGGGGGTGAGAGGCTACACCTTC.

This clone has a handful of counts. This chain joins TRBV6-5 and TRBJ2-4; possibly TRBD1 for D (5 bases). Trimming shortened V by 6 bases and J by 4 bases, and 7 bases separated the two germline ends. The CDR3 covers 12 residues. CDR1 and CDR2 (germline): MNHEY, SVGAGI. The CDR3 region is CASSPGKNIQYF. CDR3 DNA sequence: TGTGCCAGCAGCCCAGGGAAAAACATTCAGTACTTC.

In this sample, this clone turned up a few times. V is TRBV15 and J is TRBJ2-2; no firm D call. Germline CDR1 LNHNV, CDR2 YYDKDF (reference sequence). Trimming removed 0 bases at V and 6 bases at J, with 8 bases between. The CDR3 loop spans 14 amino acids. CDR3 region: CATSRDPPAGELFF. CDR3 nucleotides: TGTGCCACCAGCAGAGATCCCCCGGCCGGGGAGCTGTTTTTT.

The chain employs TRBV29-1 and TRBJ1-2; D remains ambiguous. Germline CDR1 is SQVTM and CDR2 is ANQGSEA. V lost 4 bases and J 6 bases, leaving 9 bases between the germline ends. This CDR3 contains 11 residues. CDR3 region: CSVGTYDGYTF. CDR3 sequence (DNA): TGCAGCGTTGGTACTTATGATGGCTACACCTTC.

The chain uses TRBV6-1 and TRBJ1-5; TRBD1 is a possible D gene (5 bases). Germline assignment: CDR1 MNHNS and CDR2 SASEGT. The CDR3 consists of 14 residues. The V end was cut by 7 bases, the J end by 3 bases, with 13 bases between. The CDR3 sequence is CASIREGLNQPQHF. Written as DNA, the CDR3 is TGTGCCAGCATTCGGGAGGGGCTCAATCAGCCCCAGCATTTT.